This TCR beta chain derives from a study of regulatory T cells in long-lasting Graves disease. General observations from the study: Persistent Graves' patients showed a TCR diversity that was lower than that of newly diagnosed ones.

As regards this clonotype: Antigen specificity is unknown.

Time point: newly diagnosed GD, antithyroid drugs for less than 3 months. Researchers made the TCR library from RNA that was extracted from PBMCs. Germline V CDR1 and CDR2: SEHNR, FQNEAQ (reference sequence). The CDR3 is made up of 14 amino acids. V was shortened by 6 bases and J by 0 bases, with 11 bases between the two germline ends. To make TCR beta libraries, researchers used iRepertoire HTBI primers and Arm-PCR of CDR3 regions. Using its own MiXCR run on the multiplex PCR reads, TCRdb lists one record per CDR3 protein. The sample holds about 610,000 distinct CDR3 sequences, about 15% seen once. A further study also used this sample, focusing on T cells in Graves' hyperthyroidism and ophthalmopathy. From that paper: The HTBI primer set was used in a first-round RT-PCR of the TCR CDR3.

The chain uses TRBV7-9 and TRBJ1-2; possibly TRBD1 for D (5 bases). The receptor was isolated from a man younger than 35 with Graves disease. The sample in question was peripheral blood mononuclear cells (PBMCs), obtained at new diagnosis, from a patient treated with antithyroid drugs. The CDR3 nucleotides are TGTGCCAGCAGAGCACAGACAGCTAACTATGGCTACACCTTC. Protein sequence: CASRAQTANYGYTF.